The T cell receptor beta chain described here comes from a study of shared clonotypes between healthy human individuals. The CDR3 extends over 14 amino acids. V dropped 10 bases and J dropped 5; count of bases not matched to a gene: 13. Germline CDR1 and CDR2: MNHNS and SASEGT. To note about this clone: Its specificity is unknown.

Findings and limits, study-wide: Generally, naive subsets (rather than memory subsets) showed larger estimated richness.

Under the authors' procedure: ImmunoSEQ supplied junction-only sequences lacking quality scores, so filtering was different. Here immunoSEQ multiplex PCR was the method, and the copy in TCRdb shows in-frame clones only, minus some. Clonal size and the V and J genes are those of that table, whereas D and trimming came from the DNA. The sample records about 2,500,000 clones, just over 90% being singletons. Adults of Caucasian background living in Nashville, Tennessee made up all donors. The sample was naive CD4+ T cells sorted from blood. Subset noted: CD45RA+ positively selected. The sequence came from a man aged 18 to 29 in good health. The chain carries TRBV6-1 and TRBJ1-1, with 7 bases lining up with TRBD1. The CDR3 sequence: CATLNRGERTEAFF. The CDR3 region has the DNA TGTGCCACGCTCAACAGGGGCGAAAGGACTGAAGCTTTCTTT.